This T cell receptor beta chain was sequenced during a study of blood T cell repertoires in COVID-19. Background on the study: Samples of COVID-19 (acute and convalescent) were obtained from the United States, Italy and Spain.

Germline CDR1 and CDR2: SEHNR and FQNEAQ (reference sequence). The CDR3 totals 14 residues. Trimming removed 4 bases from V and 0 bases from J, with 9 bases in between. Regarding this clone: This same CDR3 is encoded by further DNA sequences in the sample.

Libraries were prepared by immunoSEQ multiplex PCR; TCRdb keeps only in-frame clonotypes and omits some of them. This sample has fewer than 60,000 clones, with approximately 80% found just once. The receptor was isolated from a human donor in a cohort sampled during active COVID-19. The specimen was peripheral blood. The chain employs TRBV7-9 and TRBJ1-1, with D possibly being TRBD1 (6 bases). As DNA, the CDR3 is TGTGCCAGCAGCTCCGGACAGCTGAACACTGAAGCTTTCTTT. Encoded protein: CASSSGQLNTEAFF.